Each of the 24 T cell receptor beta chains below was sequenced from the same sample in a study of cytomegalovirus exposure and HLA in healthy donors. This PCR relied on a set of 60 Vbeta primers and 13 Jbeta primers. TCRdb's copy holds only in-frame clones and misses some; the assay was immunoSEQ multiplex PCR. Its clone listing holds more than 200,000 clones. Sequencing input: PBMCs. Receptor source: a woman younger than 45 in good health and CMV-seropositive.

The J gene is TRBJ2-1, the V gene TRBV7-2, with 11 bases aligning to TRBD2. Unmatched junction bases numbered 7, after V lost 5 bases and J lost 7 bases. Germline CDR1 reads SGHTA; CDR2 reads FQGNSA. The CDR3 totals 15 residues. The CDR3 reads CASSRPGLAVNEQFF. The CDR3, as DNA: TGTGCCAGCAGCAGACCGGGACTAGCGGTGAATGAGCAGTTCTTC.

This chain links TRBV7-8 with TRBJ1-5; 7 bases align to TRBD1. Germline CDR1 SGHVS, CDR2 FQNEAQ. Trimming took 0 bases from V and 3 from J; bases not matched to a gene: 5. CDR3 length: 16 residues. Here the CDR3 reads CASSLAQGEINQPQHF. CDR3 DNA sequence: TGTGCCAGCAGCTTAGCTCAGGGGGAGATCAATCAGCCCCAGCATTTT.

The V and J genes are TRBV7-2 and TRBJ1-5; no reliable D call. The CDR3 length is 12 residues. Trimming left V 4 bases short and J 7 bases short, with 8 bases between. The germline gives CDR1 SGHTA, CDR2 FQGNSA. This chain's CDR3 is CASSSPGQPQHF. Here the CDR3 DNA reads TGTGCCAGCAGCTCCCCCGGGCAGCCCCAGCATTTT.

As concerns this clone: Germline is not matched at one junction end, which may reflect a read error. J is TRBJ2-6 and V is TRBV11-2; D unresolved. This CDR3 has 18 amino acids. The germline gives CDR1 SGHAT, CDR2 FQNNGV. DNA of the CDR3: TGTGCCAGCAGCCTAGAACCTGAGGCCGGCTCTGGGGCCAACGTCCTGACTTTC. It encodes CASSLEPEAGSGANVLTF.

The gene calls are TRBV5-1 and TRBJ2-4; possible D gene TRBD2, 5 bases. The V gene lost 4 bases and the J gene lost 2 bases, with 13 bases spanning the gap. The CDR3 totals 15 residues. Germline CDR1 and CDR2: SGHRS and YFSETQ. CDR3 amino acids: CASSTYSGTKNIQYF. The DNA for the CDR3 is TGCGCCAGCAGCACGTACAGCGGTACCAAAAACATTCAGTACTTC. Together with reference TRBV5-1 and TRBJ2-4, the CDR3 gives the full variable domain: KAGVTQTPRYLIKTRGQQVTLSCSPISGHRSVSWYQQTPGQGLQFLFEYFSETQRNKGNFPGRFSGRQFSNSRSEMNVSTLELGDSALYLCASSTYSGTKNIQYFGAGTRLSVL.

The J gene is TRBJ1-5, the V gene TRBV12-5, with 7 bases identical to TRBD1. The germline V gene has CDR1 LGHNT and CDR2 FRNRAP. After removal of 5 bases from V and 2 bases from J, the junction contained 6 bases not matched to a gene. The CDR3 loop spans 15 amino acids. The DNA of the CDR3 is TGTGCTAGTGGTCCACAGGGGCGCGGCAATCAGCCCCAGCATTTT. Translating it yields CASGPQGRGNQPQHF.

V usage is TRBV27 and J usage is TRBJ1-2, with D unresolved. This CDR3 contains 12 residues. Trimming took off 3 bases at V and 4 bases at J, with 6 bases between the two ends. Per germline, CDR1 MNHEY and CDR2 SMNVEV (reference sequence). The CDR3 loop reads CASSFTGYGYTF. CDR3 bases: TGTGCCAGCAGTTTTACGGGCTATGGCTACACCTTC.

The rearrangement links TRBV11-3 to TRBJ2-7; 8 bases line up with TRBD2. Trimming removed 5 bases from V and 5 bases from J; junction bases left unmatched: 5. Germline CDR1 is SGHNT and CDR2 is YENEEA. The CDR3 loop spans 13 amino acids. The CDR3, as DNA: TGTGCCAGCAGCCCCCGGGGGGGCAACGAGCAGTACTTC. It codes for CASSPRGGNEQYF.

The chain recombines TRBV5-1 with TRBJ2-7; D is undetermined. Germline V gene lookup returns CDR1 SGHRS and CDR2 YFSETQ. This CDR3 is built from 11 residues. V was pared by 0 bases and J by 6 bases, with 4 bases between. Written as DNA, the CDR3 is TGCGCCAGCAGCTTGGCGGGCGAGCAGTACTTC. Protein sequence: CASSLAGEQYF.

The chain has TRBV5-6 and TRBJ2-7; D is possibly TRBD2 (6 bases). CDR1 and CDR2 from the germline V gene are SGHDT and YYEEEE. CDR3 length: 15 amino acids. Between the trimmed V and J ends, which lost 5 bases and 3 bases, there was a span of 18 bases. Here the CDR3 DNA reads TGTGCCAGCAGGGAGGGACTGGCCCGGTTCTACGAGCAGTACTTC. Translation gives CASREGLARFYEQYF. The full variable domain, in which reference TRBV5-6 and TRBJ2-7 provide the parts outside the CDR3, is DAGVTQSPTHLIKTRGQQVTLRCSPKSGHDTVSWYQQALGQGPQFIFQYYEEEERQRGNFPDRFSGHQFPNYSSELNVNALLLGDSALYLCASREGLARFYEQYFGPGTRLTVT.

CDR3: CASSPRAGYVVGELFF. As DNA, the CDR3 is TGTGCCAGCTCACCCCGCGCTGGTTACGTTGTCGGGGAGCTGTTTTTT. The chain links TRBV18 to TRBJ2-2; D ambiguous. The CDR3 loop spans 16 amino acids. CDR1 is KGHSH and CDR2 is LQKENI in the germline V gene. With 3 bases removed from V and 7 bases from J, the gap between germline ends came to 18 bases.

The chain couples TRBV30 to TRBJ2-4; D is uncertain. V lost 4 bases and J lost 4, with 11 bases in between. From germline, CDR1 is GTSNPN and CDR2 SVGIG (reference sequence). The CDR3 has 13 amino acids. The CDR3 region is CAWTNLAKNIQYF. Written as DNA, the CDR3 is TGTGCCTGGACAAATCTGGCAAAAAACATTCAGTACTTC.

V and J are TRBV6-1 and TRBJ2-7; 7 bases agree with TRBD1. CDR3 length: 12 amino acids. Trimming cost V 6 bases and J 1 base; bases outside gene matches: 0. In germline, CDR1 is MNHNS, CDR2 SASEGT. The CDR3 nucleotides are TGTGCCAGCAGGGGACAGTCCTACGAGCAGTACTTC. Its protein is CASRGQSYEQYF.

The chain has TRBV5-8 and TRBJ1-2; D is uncertain. Germline CDR1 is SGHTS and CDR2 is YDEGEE. V lost 0 bases, J lost 3 bases, and 6 bases lay in between. The CDR3 has 13 amino acids. CDR3 in amino acids: CASSLEPDYGYTF. CDR3 DNA: TGTGCCAGCAGCTTGGAGCCCGACTATGGCTACACCTTC.

The J gene is TRBJ2-2, the V gene TRBV5-1, with 7 bases lining up with TRBD1. Per the germline V gene, CDR1 is SGHRS and CDR2 is YFSETQ. J lost 7 bases, V lost 3 bases, and 9 bases had no gene match. The CDR3 contains 15 residues. DNA for the CDR3: TGCGCCAGCAGCTGGACCGACAGGGCGTTCGGGGAGCTGTTTTTT. This codes for CASSWTDRAFGELFF.

V gene TRBV5-1 combines with J gene TRBJ2-7; D is unclear. The V gene lost 0 bases and the J gene lost 2 bases, with 6 bases spanning the gap. Germline V CDR1 and CDR2: SGHRS, YFSETQ. The length of the CDR3 is 13 residues. CDR3 bases: TGCGCCAGCAGCTTGGGGGCCGCCTACGAGCAGTACTTC. Translated, it gives CASSLGAAYEQYF.

The chain couples TRBV6-6 to TRBJ1-1; D not resolved. The CDR3 has 14 amino acids. The ends were cut back, 0 bases at V and 1 base at J, with 6 bases in the middle. CDR1 and CDR2 from the germline V gene are MNHNY and SVGAGI (reference sequence). The chain's CDR3 is CASSYSSENTEAFF. CDR3 DNA: TGTGCCAGCAGTTACTCGTCAGAGAACACTGAAGCTTTCTTT.

CDR3 loop: CASSQDGTAAYEQYF. The CDR3 DNA is TGCGCCAGCAGCCAAGACGGGACAGCCGCGTACGAGCAGTACTTC. This chain uses TRBV4-3 with TRBJ2-7; 7 bases are a match to TRBD1. The CDR3 is made up of 15 amino acids. With 0 bases clipped from V and 4 bases from J, the junction kept 6 bases outside the gene matches. Germline assignment: CDR1 LGHNA and CDR2 YSLEER.

J is TRBJ1-3 and V is TRBV28; no clear D gene. In germline, CDR1 is MDHEN, CDR2 SYDVKM. CDR3 length: 14 amino acids. V was clipped by 7 bases and J by 0 bases, with 10 bases between them. The DNA of the CDR3 is TGTGCCAGCACACGGGATAACTCTGGAAACACCATATATTTT. It codes for CASTRDNSGNTIYF.

The V gene is TRBV6-5, the J gene TRBJ2-7, with a possible D match to TRBD2 (5 bases). The V gene lost 6 bases and the J gene lost 3 bases, with 12 bases spanning the gap. The CDR3 loop spans 13 amino acids. Looked up from germline, CDR1 is MNHEY and CDR2 is SVGAGI. CDR3 in amino acids: CASRAARLYEQYF. In nucleotides, the CDR3 is TGTGCCAGCAGAGCGGCCAGGCTCTACGAGCAGTACTTC.

The genes are TRBV5-1 and TRBJ2-7; weak D call: TRBD2 (6 bases). CDR1 SGHRS and CDR2 YFSETQ come from the germline V gene. The V end lost 0 bases, the J end lost 3 bases, and 10 bases lay between the germline ends. CDR3 size: 14 residues. CDR3 region: CASSLVSGNYEQYF. CDR3 sequence (DNA): TGCGCCAGCAGCTTGGTTAGCGGTAACTACGAGCAGTACTTC.

This chain uses TRBV5-4 with TRBJ2-5; 11 bases are a match to TRBD1. The J call is doubtful: the DNA matches TRBJ2-7 better. Germline values: CDR1 SGHNT, CDR2 YYREEE (reference sequence). There are 15 residues in the CDR3. The CDR3 DNA follows: TGTGCCAGCAGTTCCCTGGACAGGGGGCAGCGCGAGCAGTACTTC. This translates into CASSSLDRGQREQYF.

The chain carries TRBV27 and TRBJ2-7, with TRBD2 matching 10 bases. The germline V gene encodes CDR1 MNHEY and CDR2 SMNVEV (reference sequence). The CDR3 sequence is 21 residues long. J gave up 4 bases and V 1 base, and 22 bases lay outside the gene matches. Written as DNA, the CDR3 is TGTGCCAGCAGTTTATTCTCTCCCCCCACGGCGACGAGCGGGGGGGCGTACGAGCAGTACTTC. Amino acid sequence: CASSLFSPPTATSGGAYEQYF.

V gene TRBV5-1 combines with J gene TRBJ1-4; 8 positions agree with TRBD1. Trimming at V came to 0 bases and at J to 3 bases, leaving 7 bases not matched to a gene. Germline assignment: CDR1 SGHRS and CDR2 YFSETQ. This CDR3 has 17 amino acids. The chain's CDR3 is CASSLVVTGASNEKLFF. CDR3 coding DNA: TGCGCCAGCAGCTTGGTAGTGACAGGGGCTTCTAATGAAAAACTGTTTTTT.